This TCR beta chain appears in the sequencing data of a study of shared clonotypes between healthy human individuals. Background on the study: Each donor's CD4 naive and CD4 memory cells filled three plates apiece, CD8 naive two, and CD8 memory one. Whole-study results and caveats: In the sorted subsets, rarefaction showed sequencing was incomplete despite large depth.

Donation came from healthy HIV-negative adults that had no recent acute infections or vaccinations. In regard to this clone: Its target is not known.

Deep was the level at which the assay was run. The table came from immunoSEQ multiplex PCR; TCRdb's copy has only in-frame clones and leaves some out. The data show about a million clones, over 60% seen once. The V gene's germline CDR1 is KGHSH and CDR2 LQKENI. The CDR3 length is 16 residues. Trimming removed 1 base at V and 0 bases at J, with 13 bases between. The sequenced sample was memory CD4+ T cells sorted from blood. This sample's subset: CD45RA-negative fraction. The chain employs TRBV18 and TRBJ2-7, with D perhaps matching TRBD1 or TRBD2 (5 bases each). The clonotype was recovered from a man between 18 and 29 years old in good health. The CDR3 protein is CASSPQSGASSYEQYF. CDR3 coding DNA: TGTGCCAGCTCACCACAATCCGGGGCCAGCTCCTACGAGCAGTACTTC.